This T cell receptor (beta chain) was sequenced for a study of blood T cell repertoires in COVID-19. Looking at the study overall: PBMCs, B-cell-depleted T cells, or T cells provided the cDNA or gDNA that made up the material.

This CDR3 comprises 16 residues. V shed 0 bases, J shed 0 bases, and the junction held 3 bases outside the gene matches. Per germline, CDR1 SGDLS and CDR2 YYNGEE. With respect to this clone: Different DNA sequences within this sample yield the same CDR3.

In the original workflow: Amplification with reference gene primers provided the estimates of nucleated cell counts. Profiled with immunoSEQ multiplex PCR; TCRdb holds only in-frame clones, not every one. V and J calls and clone size come straight from that table; D and trimming were deduced from the DNA. The repertoire consists of 65,000 to 85,000 clones, with about nine tenths occurring once and the leading ten covering 6.9%. The clonotype comes from a human donor in a cohort sampled during active COVID-19. The V gene is TRBV9, the J gene TRBJ2-3; 8 nucleotides agree with TRBD2. The sample comprised peripheral blood. The CDR3 DNA follows: TGTGCCAGCAGCGTAGGGGCGGGGGGTAGCACAGATACGCAGTATTTT. It specifies CASSVGAGGSTDTQYF.